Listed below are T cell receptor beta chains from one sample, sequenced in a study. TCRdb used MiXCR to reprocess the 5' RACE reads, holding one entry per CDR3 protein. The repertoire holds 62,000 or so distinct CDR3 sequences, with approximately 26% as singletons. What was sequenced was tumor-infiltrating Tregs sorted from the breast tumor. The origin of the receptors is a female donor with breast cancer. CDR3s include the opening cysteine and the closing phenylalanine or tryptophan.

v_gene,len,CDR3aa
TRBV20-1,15,CSATRLKEYRETQCF
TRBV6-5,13,CASTPDPTRFQYF
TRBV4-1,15,CASSPPALAKNIQYF
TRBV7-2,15,CASSLGQPSSYEQYF
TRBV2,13,CASYGPRNSPLHF
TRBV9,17,CASSVVGGGGNTGELFF
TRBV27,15,CASSLGGNPYNEQFF
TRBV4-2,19,CASSQDGGKTKWYQETQYF
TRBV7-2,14,CASSFRGQGDEQFF
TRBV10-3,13,CAISVRATDTQYF
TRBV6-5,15,CASSSRQGAGGEQYF
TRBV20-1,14,CSATSPGVVYGYTF
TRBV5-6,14,CASSLGGANYGYTF
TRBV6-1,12,CASDRGKAEAFF
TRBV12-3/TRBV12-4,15,CVSSDRRTRGIEAFF
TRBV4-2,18,CASSHKPSGGGGAYEQFF
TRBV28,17,CASSLVPSSGRRETQYF
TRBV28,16,CASSPPDRELTGELFF
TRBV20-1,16,CSAQGLAGGPGYEQYF
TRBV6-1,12,CASSEEGSPLHF
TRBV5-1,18,CASSLEPGQKTTNEKLFF
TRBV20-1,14,CSAIPGQVKYEQYF
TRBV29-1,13,CSVEWGADTEAFF
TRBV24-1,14,CATSDSGTYYEQYF
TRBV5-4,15,CAGSLRQFQNEKLFF
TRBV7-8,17,CASSPRTGSGGADTQYF
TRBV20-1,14,CSARIPGTQETQYF
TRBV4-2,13,CASSLSPTDTQYF
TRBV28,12,CASSPYMQPQHF
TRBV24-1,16,CATSDPGTTSVYEQFF
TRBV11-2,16,CASSSPGRGGSSPLRF
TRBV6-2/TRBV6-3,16,CASEYPPGQVTGELFF
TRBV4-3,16,CASSQVSAGKYNEQFF
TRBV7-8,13,CASGRDFQETQYF
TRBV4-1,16,CASSQIQGANLHGYTF
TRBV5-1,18,CASFSGLGVGGVNTEAFF
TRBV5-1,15,CASSLGPPTNQPQHF
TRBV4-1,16,CASSQVSGTGWEKLFF
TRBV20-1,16,CSARVAGGGNTDTQYF
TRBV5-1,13,CASSLDVGQPQHF
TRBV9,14,CASSSRLNDYGYTF
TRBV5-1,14,CASSFSAPNTEAFF
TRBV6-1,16,CASSEAGGGSRYGYTF